The sample holds a few counts of the clone carrying this TCR beta chain. One entry per CDR3 protein, called by TCRdb with MiXCR from the RT-PCR reads. The sample carries roughly 550,000 distinct CDR3 sequences, 20% to 25% recorded once. This record belongs to a study of response to subunit inactivated influenza vaccine. Trimming shortened V by 5 bases and J by 0 bases, and 19 bases separated the two germline ends. This CDR3 is 17 amino acids long. CDR1 and CDR2 (germline): LGHDT, YNNKEL (reference sequence). The data were also submitted as part of a second study, on T cells expressing NK-cell markers. That source reports: Generation of TCR beta cDNA was performed by 5'RACE template switching incorporating UMIs. Source material for TCR beta repertoires consisted of sorted CD3+CD56+NKG2C+, CD3+CD56+NKG2C- and CD3+CD56-NKG2C+ T cells. In a group of several donors, dominant NKG2C+ clonotypes represented roughly 1.0-8% of CD8+ T cells.

This chain connects TRBV3-1 to TRBJ1-1, with D possibly being TRBD1 (5 bases). The clonotype comes from a man over 45 who received an inactivated influenza vaccine. Sample: CD4+ T cells sorted from PBMCs, taken roughly 13 days after vaccination. The CDR3 bases are TGTGCCAGCAGCTGCCAGAAGTGGGGGGGAATGAACACTGAAGCTTTCTTT. This codes for CASSCQKWGGMNTEAFF.